The 22 T cell receptor beta chains below all came from one sample that was sequenced in a study of blood T cell repertoires in COVID-19. Generated by immunoSEQ multiplex PCR, the TCRdb table keeps only in-frame clones and is missing some. The data contain 150,000 to 200,000 clones, around nine tenths of them singletons. The sample taken for sequencing was peripheral blood. All receptors derive from an older man with acute or convalescent COVID-19.

This clone was detected only a few times. CDR3 protein: CSVEGQTNHYGYTF. The CDR3 nucleotides are TGCAGCGTTGAGGGACAGACGAACCACTATGGCTACACCTTC. The chain carries TRBV29-1 and TRBJ1-2, with 7 bases aligning to TRBD1. The V gene end was trimmed by 3 bases and the J gene end by 3 bases; junction bases not matched to a gene: 7. Germline V lookup: CDR1 SQVTM, CDR2 ANQGSEA. The CDR3 runs 14 residues.

This rearrangement joins TRBV11-3 to TRBJ1-1; no reliable D call. CDR1 and CDR2 (germline): SGHNT, YENEEA. The CDR3 has 15 amino acids. Trimming left V 5 bases short and J 0 bases short, with 13 bases between. The CDR3 here is CASSPDGAVNTEAFF. The CDR3 coding sequence is TGTGCCAGCAGCCCTGACGGAGCCGTGAACACTGAAGCTTTCTTT.

The V and J genes are TRBV9 and TRBJ1-1; TRBD1 aligns across 7 bases. This CDR3 contains 14 residues. Germline V gene data show CDR1 as SGDLS and CDR2 as YYNGEE. J gave up 8 bases and V 0 bases, and 7 bases lay outside the gene matches. The CDR3 is CASSVGQGLEEAFF. CDR3 sequence (DNA): TGTGCCAGCAGCGTAGGACAGGGACTTGAAGAAGCTTTCTTT. Full variable domain (rest looked up from reference TRBV9 and TRBJ1-1): DSGVTQTPKHLITATGQRVTLRCSPRSGDLSVYWYQQSLDQGLQFLIQYYNGEERAKGNILERFSAQQFPDLHSELNLSSLELGDSALYFCASSVGQGLEEAFFGQGTRLTVV.

The rearrangement links TRBV4-2 to TRBJ1-3; D ambiguous. The CDR3 spans 14 residues. V was cut by 1 base and J by 4 bases, with 8 bases left in between. Looked up from germline, CDR1 is LGHNA and CDR2 is YNFKEQ. The chain's CDR3 is CASSQGPQGNTIYF. The CDR3 bases are TGTGCCAGCAGCCAAGGCCCTCAGGGAAACACCATATATTTT.

This clone was seen a handful of times. The gene calls are TRBV7-9 and TRBJ1-1, with D unresolved. With 3 bases removed from V and 1 base from J, the gap between germline ends came to 6 bases. The length of the CDR3 is 13 residues. Germline CDR1 and CDR2: SEHNR and FQNEAQ (reference sequence). The CDR3 here is CASSFSQNTEAFF. Here the CDR3 DNA reads TGTGCCAGCAGCTTTAGTCAGAACACTGAAGCTTTCTTT.

The chain links TRBV2 to TRBJ1-6, with TRBD1 identical over 8 bases. This CDR3 has 12 residues. The V segment lost 6 bases and the J segment 19 bases; nucleotides outside the gene matches: 11. Looked up from germline, CDR1 is SNHLY and CDR2 is FYNNEI. The DNA for the CDR3 is TGTGCCAGCAGCAACGGCCCCGGGACAGGTCACTTT. Residues: CASSNGPGTGHF.

To note about this clone: This sample includes further DNA sequences coding for the same CDR3. The rearrangement uses TRBV5-1 and TRBJ1-5; D is perhaps TRBD1 (5 bases). The V gene lost 0 bases and the J gene lost 7 bases, with 8 bases spanning the gap. From germline, CDR1 is SGHRS and CDR2 YFSETQ. This CDR3 contains 13 residues. Here the CDR3 DNA reads TGCGCCAGCAGCTTGGATAGGGGCCAGCCCCAGCATTTT. This sequence encodes CASSLDRGQPQHF.

The chain has TRBV2 and TRBJ2-2; D is unclear. CDR3 length: 13 residues. Trimming stripped 7 bases from V and 0 bases from J, with 6 bases between. The germline V gene has CDR1 SNHLY and CDR2 FYNNEI. The CDR3 DNA follows: TGTGCCAGCACCAGATCGAACACCGGGGAGCTGTTTTTT. It codes for CASTRSNTGELFF.

The chain links TRBV11-2 to TRBJ1-5; TRBD1 matches 7 bases. The CDR3 loop spans 15 amino acids. In germline, CDR1 is SGHAT, CDR2 FQNNGV. Losses at the gene ends were 5 bases for V and 5 bases for J; bases not matched to a gene: 9. The CDR3 region is CASSRIQGSDQPQHF. In DNA form, the CDR3 reads TGTGCCAGCAGCCGTATACAGGGGAGTGATCAGCCCCAGCATTTT.

This chain joins TRBV15 and TRBJ2-1; D remains ambiguous. Between the trimmed V and J ends, which lost 3 bases and 8 bases, there was a span of 5 bases. The length of the CDR3 is 11 residues. Germline CDR1 LNHNV, CDR2 YYDKDF (reference sequence). CDR3 region: CATSSRDEQFF. The DNA for the CDR3 is TGTGCCACCAGCAGCCGGGATGAGCAGTTCTTC.

This clone was picked up one time. J is TRBJ2-5 and V is TRBV3-1 (or the pseudogene TRBV3-2); 8 bases align to TRBD2. This CDR3 has 15 amino acids. Germline CDR1 and CDR2: LGHDT and YNNKEL (reference sequence). V lost 4 bases, J lost 4 bases, and 8 bases stayed unmatched. DNA of the CDR3: TGTGCCAGCAGCCCTTTACCCCTAGCGGGAGAGACCCAGTACTTC. Encoded protein: CASSPLPLAGETQYF.

This clone appeared a single time. The gene calls are TRBV6-5 and TRBJ2-7, with no clear D. The CDR3 has 15 amino acids. V was trimmed by 5 bases and J by 0 bases, leaving 14 bases between them. Germline V lookup: CDR1 MNHEY, CDR2 SVGAGI. The CDR3 is CASSPLAVSSYEQYF. Here the CDR3 DNA reads TGTGCCAGCAGTCCCTTAGCCGTAAGCTCCTACGAGCAGTACTTC.

The chain carries TRBV10-3 and TRBJ1-1; D might be TRBD1 (6 bases). The CDR3 spans 13 residues. V gave up 5 bases and J gave up 3 bases, with 10 bases separating them. CDR1 and CDR2 (germline): ENHRY, SYGVKD. CDR3: CAISPQGHTEAFF. CDR3 nucleotide sequence: TGTGCCATCAGTCCACAGGGTCACACTGAAGCTTTCTTT.

The rearrangement joins TRBV4-1 to TRBJ1-5, with a weak D call TRBD1 (5 bases). Trimming cost V 1 base and J 0 bases, with 13 bases left between them. The CDR3 consists of 17 residues. The germline CDR1 and CDR2 sequences are MGHRA and YSYEKL. CDR3 DNA: TGCGCCAGCAGCCAAGTCCGGCCCAGGGTTAGCAATCAGCCCCAGCATTTT. Protein sequence: CASSQVRPRVSNQPQHF.

The chain combines TRBV10-1 with TRBJ2-2, with 10 bases fitting TRBD2. The CDR3 runs 15 residues. The V gene end was trimmed by 7 bases and the J gene end by 1 base; junction bases not matched to a gene: 3. Germline lookup yields CDR1 WNHNN and CDR2 SYGVQD (reference sequence). The CDR3 DNA reads TGCGCCAGCAATACTAGCGGGGTGAACACCGGGGAGCTGTTTTTT. Encoded protein: CASNTSGVNTGELFF.

The J gene is TRBJ1-2, the V gene TRBV2, with a weak D call TRBD1 (5 bases). V was shortened by 6 bases and J by 5 bases, with 13 bases between the two germline ends. The CDR3 runs to 13 residues. Germline V gene data show CDR1 as SNHLY and CDR2 as FYNNEI. This CDR3 reads CASRGQGDYGYTF. For the CDR3, the DNA is TGTGCCAGCAGGGGCCAAGGGGATTATGGCTACACCTTC. Complete variable domain (other parts from reference TRBV2 and TRBJ1-2): EPEVTQTPSHQVTQMGQEVILRCVPISNHLYFYWYRQILGQKVEFLVSFYNNEISEKSEIFDDQFSVERPDGSNFTLKIRSTKLEDSAMYFCASRGQGDYGYTFGSGTRLTVV.

The chain has TRBV6-5 and TRBJ1-1; D perhaps matches TRBD1 (5 bases). The V and J ends lost 2 bases and 1 base respectively, with 8 bases between them. Germline V gene sequence: CDR1 MNHEY, CDR2 SVGAGI. The CDR3 totals 14 residues. This chain's CDR3 is CASSYQGWNTEAFF. In nucleotides, the CDR3 is TGTGCCAGCAGTTACCAGGGCTGGAACACTGAAGCTTTCTTT.

The chain employs TRBV6-5 and TRBJ1-1, with D maybe TRBD1 (5 bases). Germline V CDR1 and CDR2: MNHEY, SVGAGI. V shed 9 bases and J shed 0 bases, with 8 bases lying between them. The length of the CDR3 is 12 residues. CDR3 region: CASQGMNTEAFF. As DNA, the CDR3 is TGTGCCAGTCAGGGAATGAACACTGAAGCTTTCTTT.

This chain joins TRBV10-2 and TRBJ2-7; TRBD2 matches at 8 bases. The length of the CDR3 is 13 residues. CDR1 WSHSY and CDR2 SAAADI come from the germline V gene. J lost 5 bases, V lost 3 bases, and 3 bases had no gene match. CDR3 coding DNA: TGCGCCAGCAGTGACGGAGCGGGAGACGAGCAGTACTTC. Its protein is CASSDGAGDEQYF.

This clone has a handful of counts. The rearrangement joins TRBV21-1 to TRBJ2-7; the table names TRBD2, a call not compared with the DNA. TRBV21-1 is labeled a pseudogene. This CDR3 region has 10 residues. In nucleotides, the CDR3 is TGTGCCAGCAGCCCGGACGAGCAGTACTTC. This gives the protein CASSPDEQYF.

This clone has a single count. The rearrangement links TRBV10-3 to TRBJ1-2, with 9 bases aligning to TRBD1. The germline V gene encodes CDR1 ENHRY and CDR2 SYGVKD. Losses at the gene ends were 3 bases for V and 2 bases for J; bases not matched to a gene: 16. The CDR3 has 19 amino acids. The CDR3 region has the DNA TGTGCCATCAGTGAAGAGGACAGGGGAAAAGGAACGGGGAACTATGGCTACACCTTC. Translated, it gives CAISEEDRGKGTGNYGYTF.

J is TRBJ1-5 and V is TRBV2; possible D gene TRBD1, 5 bases. The germline CDR1 and CDR2 sequences are SNHLY and FYNNEI. The CDR3 is 13 amino acids. V shed 4 bases and J shed 4 bases, with 8 bases lying between them. This chain's CDR3 is CASSAQGNQPQHF. As DNA, the CDR3 is TGTGCCAGCAGTGCCCAGGGAAATCAGCCCCAGCATTTT.